Sequencing of this T cell receptor (beta chain) was carried out in a study of cytomegalovirus exposure and HLA in healthy donors. Study findings and constraints: Judged likely to be a sequencing artifact was a cluster of highly shared sequence variants. Indistinguishable V segments such as TRBV6-2 and TRBV6-3 were excluded. In a later analysis, specific HLA alleles were associated with 15,000 to 20,000 TCR beta sequences at a 0.05 false discovery rate.

Per the germline V gene, CDR1 is SEHNR and CDR2 is FQNEAQ (reference sequence). Trimming at V came to 7 bases and at J to 12 bases, leaving 11 bases not matched to a gene. This CDR3 region has 12 residues. It was with 60 Vbeta and 13 Jbeta primers that the PCR ran. Profiling relied on immunoSEQ multiplex PCR, and the TCRdb table lists in-frame clones only, not all of them. The top ten hold less than 1.6% of the sample, which has 150,000 to 200,000 clones, approximately 71% seen once. As for this clone: Its antigen is unknown.

This TCR derives from a girl aged 10 to 17 in good health and CMV-seronegative. The sequenced sample consisted of PBMCs. The J gene is TRBJ1-2, the V gene TRBV7-9; 7 positions match TRBD1. CDR3 in DNA: TGTGCCAGCACCCGTGGGACAGACAGACACACCTTC. It is translated as CASTRGTDRHTF.